This T cell receptor (beta chain) was found in a study of T cells in Graves' hyperthyroidism and ophthalmopathy. Amplified TCR beta CDR3 regions came from RNA transcripts. The study used the HTBI primer set for a first-round RT-PCR of the TCR CDR3. TCRdb ran MiXCR on the multiplex PCR reads and lists one entry per CDR3 protein. This table holds 490,000 or so distinct CDR3 sequences, less than 20% found once. This clonotype showed up just a few times. The CDR3 extends over 14 amino acids. Germline V gene sequence: CDR1 SGHNT, CDR2 YYREEE (reference sequence). Deletions cut 6 bases from V and 1 base from J, with 13 bases between.

This receptor was taken from a middle-aged man with Graves' ophthalmopathy. This sequence joins TRBV5-4 and TRBJ1-1; D perhaps matches TRBD1 (5 bases). The specimen was blood. CDR3 coding DNA: TGTGCCAGCACTTCGGTGGGGGAGAACACTGAAGCTTTCTTT. Translating it yields CASTSVGENTEAFF. The entire variable domain, with the rest obtained from reference TRBV5-4 and TRBJ1-1, is as follows: ETGVTQSPTHLIKTRGQQVTLRCSSQSGHNTVSWYQQALGQGPQFIFQYYREEENGRGNFPPRFSGLQFPNYSSELNVNALELDDSALYLCASTSVGENTEAFFGQGTRLTVV.